The 9 T cell receptor beta chains reported below all come from one sample, sequenced in a study of blood T cell repertoires in COVID-19. Here immunoSEQ multiplex PCR was the method, and the copy in TCRdb shows in-frame clones only, minus some. The table shows 95,000 to 120,000 clones, with about 88% occurring only once. The sequencing sample was made of peripheral blood. The receptors come from a woman in her 70s who had recovered from COVID-19.

This chain links TRBV20-1 with TRBJ2-5; 11 nucleotides agree with TRBD2. V dropped 3 bases and J dropped 7; count of bases not matched to a gene: 13. CDR1 DFQATT and CDR2 SNEGSKA come from the germline V gene (reference sequence). This CDR3 contains 16 residues. This CDR3 reads CSASGGSGRASGTQYF. The CDR3 nucleotides are TGCAGTGCTAGTGGGGGTAGCGGGAGGGCCTCGGGGACCCAGTACTTC.

The V gene is TRBV4-1, the J gene TRBJ1-5; D unresolved. V was trimmed by 0 bases and J by 0 bases, leaving 9 bases between them. This CDR3 region has 16 residues. Germline CDR1 MGHRA, CDR2 YSYEKL. The CDR3 DNA reads as TGCGCCAGCAGCCAAGAGGACGGGATTAGCAATCAGCCCCAGCATTTT. This encodes CASSQEDGISNQPQHF.

The rearrangement uses TRBV5-1 and TRBJ2-1; possible D gene TRBD1, 6 bases. Between the trimmed V and J ends, which lost 10 bases and 2 bases, there was a span of 16 bases. The CDR3 sequence is 14 residues long. Germline CDR1 and CDR2: SGHRS and YFSETQ. The chain's CDR3 is CASQLGDTYNEQFF. The CDR3 bases are TGCGCCTCCCAATTAGGGGACACCTACAATGAGCAGTTCTTC.

The rearrangement links TRBV6-6 to TRBJ2-7; 10 bases are a match to TRBD2. Germline values: CDR1 MNHNY, CDR2 SVGAGI (reference sequence). The ends lost 6 bases at V and 4 bases at J; junction bases unmatched: 9. This CDR3 comprises 15 residues. In DNA form, the CDR3 reads TGTGCCAGCAGCCTCCTAGCGGGGGTAGCGTACGAGCAGTACTTC. This codes for CASSLLAGVAYEQYF.

As DNA, the CDR3 is TGTGCCATCAGTGCCCGCGGTGAGACCCAGTACTTC. Its protein product is CAISARGETQYF. The genes are TRBV10-3 and TRBJ2-5; D unclear. Deletions cut 4 bases from V and 5 bases from J, with 8 bases between. There are 12 residues in the CDR3. CDR1 and CDR2 from the germline V gene are ENHRY and SYGVKD.

The chain couples TRBV5-6 to TRBJ2-7; D gene unclear. The CDR3 contains 15 residues. Trimming cost V 0 bases and J 4 bases, with 14 bases left between them. In germline, CDR1 is SGHDT, CDR2 YYEEEE. The CDR3 region has the DNA TGTGCCAGCAGCTTGGCCGAGGTTCTAAAGTACGAGCAGTACTTC. Its protein product is CASSLAEVLKYEQYF. Together with reference TRBV5-6 and TRBJ2-7, the CDR3 gives the full variable domain: DAGVTQSPTHLIKTRGQQVTLRCSPKSGHDTVSWYQQALGQGPQFIFQYYEEEERQRGNFPDRFSGHQFPNYSSELNVNALLLGDSALYLCASSLAEVLKYEQYFGPGTRLTVT.

This clone was seen a few times. V is TRBV5-4 and J is TRBJ1-6; D gene ambiguous. This CDR3 spans 16 amino acids. CDR1 and CDR2 (germline): SGHNT, YYREEE (reference sequence). Trimming shortened V by 0 bases and J by 0 bases, and 7 bases separated the two germline ends. The CDR3 is CASSLDRSSYNSPLHF. The CDR3 DNA follows: TGTGCCAGCAGCTTGGACAGAAGCTCCTATAATTCACCCCTCCACTTT. The full variable domain, completed using reference TRBV5-4 and TRBJ1-6, is ETGVTQSPTHLIKTRGQQVTLRCSSQSGHNTVSWYQQALGQGPQFIFQYYREEENGRGNFPPRFSGLQFPNYSSELNVNALELDDSALYLCASSLDRSSYNSPLHFGNGTRLTVT.

This sequence joins TRBV4-2 and TRBJ2-7; D not certain. CDR1 is LGHNA and CDR2 is YNFKEQ in the germline V gene. The CDR3 spans 16 residues. Deletions cut 4 bases from V and 2 bases from J, with 18 bases between. Here the CDR3 DNA reads TGTGCCAGCAGCCCCCTTGACTTCGGCGCAGCCTACGAGCAGTACTTC. Amino acids: CASSPLDFGAAYEQYF.

This clone was picked up a small number of times. V usage is TRBV6-5 and J usage is TRBJ1-1; perhaps TRBD1 as D (5 bases). Trimming took off 6 bases at V and 5 bases at J, with 13 bases between the two ends. Per the germline V gene, CDR1 is MNHEY and CDR2 is SVGAGI. The CDR3 spans 13 residues. This chain's CDR3 is CASRYGRGTEAFF. CDR3 DNA sequence: TGTGCCAGCAGGTATGGAAGGGGTACTGAAGCTTTCTTT.